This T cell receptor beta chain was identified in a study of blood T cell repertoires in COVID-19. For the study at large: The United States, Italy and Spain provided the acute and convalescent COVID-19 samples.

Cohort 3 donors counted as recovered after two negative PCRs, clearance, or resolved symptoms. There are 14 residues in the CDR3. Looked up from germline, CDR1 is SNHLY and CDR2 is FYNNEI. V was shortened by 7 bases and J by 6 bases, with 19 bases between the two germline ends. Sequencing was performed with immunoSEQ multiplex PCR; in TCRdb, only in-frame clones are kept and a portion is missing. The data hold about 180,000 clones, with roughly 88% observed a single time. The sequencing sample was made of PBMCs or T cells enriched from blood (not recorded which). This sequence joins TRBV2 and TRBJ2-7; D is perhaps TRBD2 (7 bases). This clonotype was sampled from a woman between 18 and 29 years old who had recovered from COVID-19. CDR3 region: CASTEGGGTGEQYF. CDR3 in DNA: TGTGCCAGCACCGAGGGAGGGGGGACGGGCGAGCAGTACTTC.